A selection of T cell receptor beta chains follows, all from one sample in a study of OX40 agonist ivuxolimab in advanced cancers. TCRdb's table, derived via immunoSEQ multiplex PCR, lists solely in-frame clones and lacks some. The sample holds under 90,000 clones, approximately 94% seen once. The material sequenced was CD4+ or CD8+ T cells sorted from blood, taken in a trial of the OX40 agonist ivuxolimab. Receptors were obtained from an adult with an advanced solid tumor such as melanoma, head and neck, liver or kidney cancer. Both conserved end residues are part of each CDR3. Each record gives: V gene, J gene, D gene, clone size, CDR3 protein, CDR3 DNA. A D gene is named only where the DNA matches it firmly. The size of a clone is reported for some rows only, either as once, few or many, or as a class for expanded clones.

>TRBV6-1|TRBJ1-5|TRBD1|NA
CASRGGTGSYQPQHF
TGTGCCAGCAGAGGGGGGACAGGGTCGTATCAGCCCCAGCATTTT
>TRBV10-2|TRBJ2-1|TRBD2|NA
CASSDGGGTSGSWAYNEQFF
TGCGCCAGCAGTGATGGGGGCGGGACTAGCGGGAGTTGGGCCTACAATGAGCAGTTCTTC
>TRBV28|TRBJ2-7|NA|NA
CASSLRGGQAIGLEQYF
TGTGCCAGCAGTTTAAGGGGGGGACAGGCTATCGGCCTCGAGCAGTACTTC
>TRBV27|TRBJ2-7|NA|NA
CASSLGHGYEQYF
TGTGCCAGCAGTTTAGGGCACGGCTACGAGCAGTACTTC
>TRBV28|TRBJ1-2|NA|few
CASSDSLYTF
TGTGCCAGCAGCGACAGCCTCTACACCTTC
>TRBV29-1|TRBJ2-3|TRBD1|NA
CSVLGGRTTDTQYF
TGCAGCGTGCTAGGGGGCAGAACCACAGATACGCAGTATTTT
>TRBV9|TRBJ2-3|NA|NA
CASSVGYSESDTQYF
TGTGCCAGCAGCGTAGGGTACAGTGAGTCAGATACGCAGTATTTT
>TRBV25-1|TRBJ2-3|TRBD1|once
CASTFGTASTDTQYF
TGTGCCAGCACGTTTGGGACAGCTAGCACAGATACGCAGTATTTT
>TRBV18|TRBJ1-2|TRBD1|NA
CASSPGQGGYGYTF
TGTGCCAGCTCCCCTGGACAGGGTGGGTATGGCTACACCTTC
>TRBV9|TRBJ2-1|NA|NA
CASSVAGDTAYNEQFF
TGTGCCAGCAGCGTAGCGGGGGACACAGCTTACAATGAGCAGTTCTTC
>TRBV29-1|TRBJ1-1|NA|NA
CSVERWGASGTTEAFF
TGCAGCGTTGAACGGTGGGGGGCGAGTGGTACCACTGAAGCTTTCTTT
>TRBV27|TRBJ2-2|NA|NA
CASSLAANTGELFF
TGTGCCAGCAGTTTAGCAGCGAACACCGGGGAGCTGTTTTTT
>TRBV7-2|TRBJ1-3|NA|NA
CASSPGTSYSGNTIYF
TGTGCCAGCAGCCCCGGGACATCTTACTCTGGAAACACCATATATTTT
>TRBV7-6|TRBJ2-1|TRBD2|NA
CASSSSGPTYNEQFF
TGTGCCAGCAGCTCTAGCGGACCGACCTACAATGAGCAGTTCTTC
>TRBV11-2|TRBJ1-6|NA|NA
CASTSGVRYSYNSPLHF
TGTGCCAGCACCTCCGGCGTTAGATACTCCTATAATTCACCCCTCCACTTT
>TRBV19|TRBJ2-5|NA|NA
CASRPRPEAPRDILQETQYF
TGTGCCAGTAGGCCCCGACCCGAGGCCCCCCGGGACATACTACAAGAGACCCAGTACTTC
>TRBV6-5|TRBJ1-1|TRBD1|NA
CASSQQGMNTEAFF
TGTGCCAGCAGCCAACAGGGGATGAACACTGAAGCTTTCTTT
>TRBV7-9|TRBJ2-7|TRBD2|NA
CASSPTGSGRRVSYEQYF
TGTGCCAGCAGCCCCACGGGAAGCGGGAGAAGGGTCTCCTACGAGCAGTACTTC
>TRBV10-1|TRBJ2-7|TRBD1|NA
CASSDPTGDYEQYF
TGCGCCAGCAGTGACCCGACAGGGGACTACGAGCAGTACTTC
>TRBV6-5|TRBJ1-5|TRBD1|NA
CASSYSGQGGNQPQHF
TGTGCCAGCAGTTACTCGGGACAGGGTGGCAATCAGCCCCAGCATTTT
>TRBV7-6|TRBJ2-2|NA|NA
CASSFTGTGTGELFF
TGTGCCAGCAGCTTCACAGGGACTGGGACCGGGGAGCTGTTTTTT
>TRBV6-6|TRBJ1-3|NA|NA
CASSLSRSGNTIYF
TGTGCCAGCAGTCTAAGCCGCTCTGGAAACACCATATATTTT
>TRBV7-9|TRBJ1-2|NA|NA
CASSLGSRTTNYGYTF
TGTGCCAGCAGCTTAGGATCCAGGACCACTAACTATGGCTACACCTTC
>TRBV7-9|TRBJ1-1|NA|NA
CASSPNGGDPEAFF
TGTGCCAGCAGCCCGAACGGGGGGGACCCTGAAGCTTTCTTT
>TRBV7-2|TRBJ1-5|NA|NA
CASSSWAVEGGNQPQHF
TGTGCCAGCAGCTCCTGGGCGGTTGAAGGAGGCAATCAGCCCCAGCATTTT
>TRBV27|TRBJ1-4|TRBD1|NA
CASSLSGTASNEKLFF
TGTGCCAGCAGTTTATCAGGGACAGCGAGTAATGAAAAACTGTTTTTT
>TRBV4-3|TRBJ1-5|NA|NA
CASSQDGGTTGQPQHF
TGCGCCAGCAGCCAAGACGGAGGGACCACGGGACAGCCCCAGCATTTT
>TRBV4-1|TRBJ1-1|NA|few
CASSHAADIMNTEAFF
TGCGCCAGCAGCCATGCTGCCGACATTATGAACACTGAAGCTTTCTTT
>TRBV27|TRBJ1-4|NA|few
CASSSRNEKLFF
TGTGCCAGCAGTTCTCGTAATGAAAAACTGTTTTTT
>TRBV6-1|TRBJ2-5|NA|NA
CASSELRAPRETQYF
TGTGCCAGCAGCGAGCTGAGGGCGCCCCGGGAGACCCAGTACTTC
>TRBV4-1|TRBJ1-2|NA|NA
CASRGGQVGYTF
TGCGCCAGCAGGGGAGGCCAGGTTGGCTACACCTTC
>TRBV11-2|TRBJ2-7|NA|NA
CASSLESASATYEQYF
TGTGCCAGCAGCTTAGAGTCAGCGTCGGCAACCTACGAGCAGTACTTC
>TRBV6-5|TRBJ2-7|NA|NA
CASSFTRGHEQYF
TGTGCCAGCAGTTTCACCCGGGGCCACGAGCAGTACTTC
>TRBV7-2|TRBJ2-7|NA|NA
CASSPHDGYEQYF
TGTGCCAGCAGCCCCCACGACGGCTACGAGCAGTACTTC
>TRBV7-9|TRBJ2-7|NA|NA
CASSPNLVGPYEQYF
TGCGCCAGCAGCCCCAACTTAGTCGGACCCTACGAGCAGTACTTC
>TRBV4-3|TRBJ2-3|NA|NA
CASSQGLRPADPTDTQYF
TGCGCCAGCAGCCAAGGACTTCGGCCAGCGGACCCCACAGATACGCAGTATTTT
>TRBV10-3|TRBJ1-1|NA|few
CAISGAGDTEAFF
TGTGCCATCAGTGGGGCAGGGGACACTGAAGCTTTCTTT
>TRBV23-1|TRBJ2-7|NA|once
CASSQAALHEQYF
TGCGCCAGCAGTCAAGCGGCACTCCACGAGCAGTACTTC
>TRBV2|TRBJ2-3|TRBD2|NA
CASGGPESGGVTDTQYF
TGTGCCAGTGGAGGGCCCGAAAGCGGGGGGGTTACAGATACGCAGTATTTT
>TRBV27|TRBJ2-5|TRBD1|NA
CASSSGTGRYLETQYF
TGTGCCAGCAGTTCCGGGACAGGGAGGTACCTGGAGACCCAGTACTTC
>TRBV27|TRBJ2-7|NA|once
CASSLGNPFEQYF
TGTGCCAGCAGCCTGGGGAACCCCTTTGAGCAGTACTTC
>TRBV7-3|TRBJ2-1|NA|NA
CASSLLGDIGGEQFF
TGTGCCAGCAGCTTACTTGGAGATATCGGAGGTGAGCAGTTCTTC
>TRBV4-3|TRBJ2-2|TRBD2|NA
CASTEVGSGREITGELFF
TGCGCCAGCACCGAAGTGGGGAGCGGGAGAGAAATCACCGGGGAGCTGTTTTTT
>TRBV9|TRBJ2-6|NA|once
CASSVASGANVLTF
TGTGCCAGCAGCGTAGCTTCTGGGGCCAACGTCCTGACTTTC
>TRBV5-4|TRBJ1-6|NA|once
CASSLGLVESPLHF
TGTGCCAGCAGCTTGGGGTTAGTCGAATCACCCCTCCACTTT
>TRBV9|TRBJ2-2|TRBD1|NA
CASNPGTGGATGELFF
TGTGCCAGCAACCCTGGGACAGGGGGCGCAACCGGGGAGCTGTTTTTT
>TRBV27|TRBJ2-1|NA|NA
CASSRQGRFNEQFF
TGTGCCAGCAGTCGTCAGGGCCGTTTCAATGAGCAGTTCTTC
>TRBV11-2|TRBJ2-7|TRBD1|NA
CASSTRQGAGAYEQYF
TGTGCCAGCAGCACCAGACAGGGAGCTGGGGCCTACGAGCAGTACTTC
>TRBV27|TRBJ2-7|NA|NA
CASSPRTFSEQYF
TGTGCCAGCAGTCCCCGGACATTTAGCGAGCAGTACTTC
>TRBV28|TRBJ1-3|TRBD1|NA
CASSFTGDSGNTIYF
TGTGCCAGCAGTTTCACAGGGGACTCTGGAAACACCATATATTTT
>TRBV11-2|TRBJ1-1|NA|NA
CASSLVGGAGEAFF
TGTGCCAGCAGCTTGGTGGGGGGCGCGGGTGAAGCTTTCTTT
>TRBV6-5|TRBJ1-1|NA|NA
CASSYSHVTEAFF
TGTGCCAGCAGTTACTCCCACGTCACTGAAGCTTTCTTT
>TRBV6-5|TRBJ1-1|NA|NA
CASSDSTEAFF
TGTGCCAGCAGTGACAGCACTGAAGCTTTCTTT
>TRBV4-3|TRBJ1-1|TRBD1|NA
CASSPFLGLGQGENTEAFF
TGCGCCAGCAGCCCATTTCTTGGGCTAGGACAGGGGGAAAACACTGAAGCTTTCTTT
>TRBV13|TRBJ1-4|NA|NA
CASSLLGQSGEKLFF
TGTGCCAGCAGCTTACTCGGGCAGTCGGGCGAAAAACTGTTTTTT
>TRBV4-3|TRBJ2-3|TRBD2|NA
CASSQDGLAGGPYTQYF
TGCGCCAGCAGCCAAGACGGACTAGCGGGAGGGCCTTATACGCAGTATTTT
>TRBV4-2|TRBJ2-3|TRBD2|NA
CASSLRTDPGLDSGTQYF
TGTGCCAGCAGCCTCCGGACAGATCCGGGACTAGACTCGGGTACGCAGTATTTT